The 31 T cell receptor beta chains presented below share a single source sample, sequenced in a study of shared clonotypes between healthy human individuals. Clones were read by immunoSEQ multiplex PCR, and TCRdb kept only the in-frame ones, dropping some. The table lists about 1,500,000 clones, more than 95% of them singletons, with more than 0.9% in the top ten. Sequenced input: naive CD4+ T cells sorted from blood. Described subset: CD45RA+ positively selected. The receptors come from a man aged 30-40 years in good health.

The chain couples TRBV18 to TRBJ2-7, with a weak D call TRBD1 (5 bases). This CDR3 has 15 residues. V was trimmed by 2 bases and J by 0 bases, leaving 11 bases between them. Germline V gene sequence: CDR1 KGHSH, CDR2 LQKENI. CDR3 in amino acids: CASSPYKQVSYEQYF. The CDR3 nucleotides read TGTGCCAGCTCACCATATAAACAGGTCTCCTACGAGCAGTACTTC. Supplemented by reference TRBV18 and TRBJ2-7, the full variable domain reads NAGVMQNPRHLVRRRGQEARLRCSPMKGHSHVYWYRQLPEEGLKFMVYLQKENIIDESGMPKERFSAEFPKEGPSILRIQQVVRGDSAAYFCASSPYKQVSYEQYFGPGTRLTVT.

A note on this clone: The same CDR3 can be traced to other DNA sequences in this sample. The chain uses TRBV9 and TRBJ2-3, with 8 bases lining up with TRBD2. In germline, CDR1 is SGDLS, CDR2 YYNGEE. The CDR3 runs to 13 residues. The J segment lost 3 bases and the V segment lost 5 bases, leaving 2 bases of the junction unmatched. CDR3 amino acids: CASSGTRTDTQYF. The CDR3 nucleotides read TGTGCCAGCAGTGGGACTAGAACAGATACGCAGTATTTT.

The chain has TRBV6-5 and TRBJ2-7; 13 bases are a match to TRBD2. The CDR3 has 15 amino acids. CDR1 is MNHEY and CDR2 is SVGAGI in the germline V gene. V trimming: 4 bases; J trimming: 6 bases; junction bases outside the gene matches: 6. The DNA for the CDR3 is TGTGCCAGCAGTTCGGGACTAGCGGGAACCGGCGAGCAGTACTTC. Protein sequence: CASSSGLAGTGEQYF.

With respect to this clone: At the DNA level, this CDR3 is encoded by other sequences in the same sample as well. V gene TRBV9 combines with J gene TRBJ1-3; weak D call: TRBD1 (5 bases). Germline CDR1 is SGDLS and CDR2 is YYNGEE. The CDR3 has 14 amino acids. The V and J ends lost 0 bases and 3 bases respectively, with 7 bases between them. CDR3 region: CASSVGGVGNTIYF. DNA for the CDR3: TGTGCCAGCAGCGTAGGGGGCGTTGGAAACACCATATATTTT.

The chain recombines TRBV2 with TRBJ2-1; 7 bases match TRBD2. CDR1 and CDR2 from the germline V gene are SNHLY and FYNNEI. CDR3 length: 16 amino acids. The trim removed 4 bases at V and 2 bases at J, leaving 8 bases unmatched. CDR3 nucleotide sequence: TGTGCCAGCAGTGCCCCCCGGGCGGGAGCCTACAATGAGCAGTTCTTC. This codes for CASSAPRAGAYNEQFF.

The gene calls are TRBV29-1 and TRBJ2-5; no reliable D call. V lost 6 bases to trimming and J lost 5 bases, with 10 bases between them. Germline-derived CDR1 and CDR2 are SQVTM and ANQGSEA. This CDR3 comprises 11 residues. The CDR3 nucleotides read TGCAGCGTGCGGATGGGGGAGACCCAGTACTTC. It specifies CSVRMGETQYF.

J is TRBJ2-1 and V is TRBV18; D remains unclear. The CDR3 totals 15 residues. Germline loops: CDR1 KGHSH, CDR2 LQKENI. Trimming took 2 bases from V and 0 from J, leaving 8 bases between them. The CDR3 DNA sequence: TGTGCCAGCTCACCAACCCAGACCTCCTACAATGAGCAGTTCTTC. It codes for CASSPTQTSYNEQFF. Full variable domain (outside the CDR3, taken from reference TRBV18 and TRBJ2-1): NAGVMQNPRHLVRRRGQEARLRCSPMKGHSHVYWYRQLPEEGLKFMVYLQKENIIDESGMPKERFSAEFPKEGPSILRIQQVVRGDSAAYFCASSPTQTSYNEQFFGPGTRLTVL.

The chain combines TRBV2 with TRBJ2-5, with no clear D. CDR1 is SNHLY and CDR2 is FYNNEI in the germline V gene. Between the trimmed V and J ends, which lost 7 bases and 0 bases, there was a span of 12 bases. The CDR3 loop spans 14 amino acids. Here the CDR3 reads CASTGTHYQETQYF. CDR3 sequence (DNA): TGTGCCAGCACGGGTACGCATTACCAAGAGACCCAGTACTTC.

This clone was recorded once. The DNA of the CDR3 is TGTGCCAGCAGAACGAACACCGGGGAGCTGTTTTTT. This translates into CASRTNTGELFF. The rearrangement joins TRBV2 to TRBJ2-2; no definite D call. This CDR3 region has 12 residues. V was pared by 6 bases and J by 0 bases, with 2 bases between. Germline loops: CDR1 SNHLY, CDR2 FYNNEI.

The chain links TRBV4-1 to TRBJ1-2; D is unclear. Germline CDR1 and CDR2: MGHRA and YSYEKL. This CDR3 comprises 15 residues. V lost 0 bases to trimming and J lost 7 bases, with 15 bases between them. CDR3 protein: CASSQEFVPRLGYTF. The CDR3 DNA sequence: TGCGCCAGCAGCCAAGAATTTGTCCCCCGCCTTGGCTACACCTTC.

V gene TRBV18 combines with J gene TRBJ2-7; D perhaps matches TRBD1 (6 bases). There are 15 residues in the CDR3. Trimming cost V 5 bases and J 6 bases, with 20 bases left between them. Germline CDR1 KGHSH, CDR2 LQKENI. The CDR3, as DNA: TGTGCCAGCTCATCACAGGGATCTGGTACTAGCGAGCAGTACTTC. Translating it yields CASSSQGSGTSEQYF.

The chain links TRBV27 to TRBJ1-1; a weak D match, TRBD1 (5 bases). Per the germline V gene, CDR1 is MNHEY and CDR2 is SMNVEV (reference sequence). The V end lost 2 bases, the J end lost 3 bases, and 10 bases lay between the germline ends. The CDR3 is 14 residues long. The CDR3 loop is CASSLLGGYTEAFF. In nucleotides, the CDR3 is TGTGCCAGCAGTTTACTCGGGGGTTACACTGAAGCTTTCTTT.

The V call is TRBV7-2, the J call TRBJ2-7; the D is unclear. The CDR3 is 14 residues long. The germline CDR1 and CDR2 sequences are SGHTA and FQGNSA. V lost 1 base, J lost 2 bases, and 9 bases lay in between. For the CDR3, the DNA is TGTGCCAGCAGCTTAGTCCAAAGCCCCTACGAGCAGTACTTC. It specifies CASSLVQSPYEQYF.

The rearrangement links TRBV10-3 to TRBJ2-1, with D maybe TRBD2 (6 bases). V shed 8 bases and J shed 7 bases, with 24 bases lying between them. CDR3 length: 16 amino acids. CDR1 and CDR2 (germline): ENHRY, SYGVKD. The CDR3 DNA reads TGTGCCATCGGGGCTTTAGCGGTCCTTGGGGCTAATGAGCAGTTCTTC. Its protein is CAIGALAVLGANEQFF.

The chain carries TRBV18 and TRBJ2-1; D might be TRBD1 or TRBD2, each matching 5 bases. Germline CDR1 and CDR2: KGHSH and LQKENI. This CDR3 has 14 amino acids. V was clipped by 3 bases and J by 9 bases, with 15 bases between them. This CDR3 is CASSPFGERGEQFF. The CDR3 DNA follows: TGTGCCAGCTCACCCTTTGGCGAGAGGGGTGAGCAGTTCTTC.

The chain joins TRBV27 to TRBJ2-7; perhaps TRBD1 as D (6 bases). Germline loops: CDR1 MNHEY, CDR2 SMNVEV (reference sequence). Trimming stripped 0 bases from V and 0 bases from J, with 9 bases between. The CDR3 length is 15 residues. Written as DNA, the CDR3 is TGTGCCAGCAGTTTATCGTGGACAGTCTCCTACGAGCAGTACTTC. Protein product: CASSLSWTVSYEQYF.

The genes are TRBV5-6 and TRBJ2-1; the D gene is possibly TRBD2 (5 bases). The CDR3 is made up of 15 amino acids. Germline assignment: CDR1 SGHDT and CDR2 YYEEEE. The V end lost 1 base, the J end lost 0 bases, and 8 bases lay between the germline ends. The CDR3 DNA reads TGTGCCAGCAGCTTGTATGGGAGCTCCTACAATGAGCAGTTCTTC. Its translation: CASSLYGSSYNEQFF.

The chain employs TRBV7-9 and TRBJ2-7; a weak D match, TRBD1 (5 bases). This CDR3 region has 15 residues. Per the germline V gene, CDR1 is SEHNR and CDR2 is FQNEAQ (reference sequence). Trimming removed 2 bases from V and 4 bases from J, with 15 bases in between. CDR3 residues: CASSLYGPGPYEQYF. CDR3 coding DNA: TGTGCCAGCAGCTTATATGGTCCAGGGCCTTACGAGCAGTACTTC.

J is TRBJ2-5 and V is TRBV6-5; 7 bases are a match to TRBD1. Germline V gene data show CDR1 as MNHEY and CDR2 as SVGAGI. V was pared by 0 bases and J by 3 bases, with 1 base of the junction left unmatched. CDR3 length equals 14 residues. CDR3 residues: CASSYSQGEETQYF. The DNA of the CDR3 is TGTGCCAGCAGTTACTCCCAGGGGGAAGAGACCCAGTACTTC.

The rearrangement uses TRBV9 and TRBJ2-3; 10 bases match TRBD2. V lost 4 bases, J lost 5 bases, and 7 bases stayed unmatched. CDR1 SGDLS and CDR2 YYNGEE come from the germline V gene. The CDR3 runs 15 residues. CDR3 protein: CASSYLAGDGDTQYF. The CDR3 bases are TGTGCCAGCAGCTATCTAGCGGGGGACGGAGATACGCAGTATTTT. Drawing the rest from reference TRBV9 and TRBJ2-3, the complete variable domain is DSGVTQTPKHLITATGQRVTLRCSPRSGDLSVYWYQQSLDQGLQFLIQYYNGEERAKGNILERFSAQQFPDLHSELNLSSLELGDSALYFCASSYLAGDGDTQYFGPGTRLTVL.

The rearrangement uses TRBV5-1 and TRBJ2-7, with D tentatively TRBD1 (6 bases). Germline values: CDR1 SGHRS, CDR2 YFSETQ. The CDR3 has 17 residues. Trimming pared 0 bases from V and 4 bases from J, leaving 20 bases between. The CDR3 protein is CASSLGGYRALTYEQYF. CDR3 in DNA: TGCGCCAGCAGCTTGGGGGGATACAGGGCTCTGACGTACGAGCAGTACTTC.

The CDR3 here is CAISDYRDRGRLDEQFF. CDR3 bases: TGTGCCATCAGTGATTATCGGGACCGCGGGAGACTGGATGAGCAGTTCTTC. The chain is built from TRBV10-3 and TRBJ2-1; 7 bases map to TRBD2. The CDR3 is 17 amino acids. V shed 3 bases and J 8 bases; nucleotides not matched to a gene: 16. The V gene's germline CDR1 is ENHRY and CDR2 SYGVKD.

The rearrangement links TRBV5-1 to TRBJ2-7; D is possibly TRBD1 (6 bases). Trimming removed 4 bases from V and 3 bases from J, with 20 bases in between. The CDR3 is 16 amino acids. Germline CDR1 reads SGHRS; CDR2 reads YFSETQ. DNA for the CDR3: TGCGCCAGCAGCAGACCCGGACAGCCAAATAGCTACGAGCAGTACTTC. As protein: CASSRPGQPNSYEQYF.

The chain employs TRBV19 and TRBJ2-7; TRBD2 aligns across 9 bases. CDR1 is LNHDA, CDR2 SQIVND, per germline (reference sequence). The CDR3 has 15 amino acids. The junction had 10 bases not matched to a gene; V was cut back by 6 bases and J by 4 bases. The CDR3 is CASSGRAGGSYEQYF. CDR3 in DNA: TGTGCCAGTAGCGGCCGAGCGGGAGGTAGTTACGAGCAGTACTTC.

This chain connects TRBV6-4 to TRBJ2-1, with D unclear. Germline CDR1 is MRHNA and CDR2 is SNTAGT. V gave up 5 bases and J gave up 4 bases, with 9 bases separating them. The CDR3 has 13 amino acids. Here the CDR3 DNA reads TGTGCCAGCAGTATAGAGGAGTACAATGAGCAGTTCTTC. This codes for CASSIEEYNEQFF.

V and J are TRBV7-9 and TRBJ2-3; 10 nucleotides line up with TRBD2. This CDR3 has 19 amino acids. Germline V gene lookup returns CDR1 SEHNR and CDR2 FQNEAQ (reference sequence). V lost 1 base and J lost 0; bases outside the gene matches: 10. CDR3 coding DNA: TGTGCCAGCAGCTTAGAGTCCAGCGGGAGGGCCTGGAGCACAGATACGCAGTATTTT. Encoded protein: CASSLESSGRAWSTDTQYF.

This clone occurred many times. The chain combines TRBV20-1 with TRBJ2-3; the D gene is possibly TRBD1 (5 bases). This CDR3 has 11 residues. From germline, CDR1 is DFQATT and CDR2 SNEGSKA (reference sequence). V was trimmed by 7 bases and J by 5 bases, leaving 10 bases between them. The CDR3 is CSEGAGDTQYF. CDR3 nucleotide sequence: TGCAGTGAAGGGGCAGGAGATACGCAGTATTTT.

The rearrangement links TRBV5-1 to TRBJ2-7; D perhaps matches TRBD2 (5 bases). Trimming took 4 bases from V and 7 from J, leaving 12 bases between them. Germline loops: CDR1 SGHRS, CDR2 YFSETQ. The CDR3 extends over 12 amino acids. This chain's CDR3 is CASSIPPGEQYF. In nucleotides, the CDR3 is TGCGCCAGCAGCATCCCCCCGGGGGAGCAGTACTTC.

The J gene is TRBJ1-1, the V gene TRBV28; 8 positions agree with TRBD1. Germline V gives CDR1 MDHEN, CDR2 SYDVKM. This CDR3 region has 14 residues. The J segment lost 4 bases and the V segment lost 6 bases, leaving 7 bases of the junction unmatched. The CDR3 DNA follows: TGTGCCAGCAGATCAGGGGGCGCGGGCACTGAAGCTTTCTTT. It translates to CASRSGGAGTEAFF.

V and J are TRBV28 and TRBJ2-7, with 9 bases matching TRBD2. Germline CDR1 MDHEN, CDR2 SYDVKM. The CDR3 has 15 residues. J lost 6 bases, V lost 6 bases, and 12 bases had no gene match. CDR3 residues: CASRKSSGTGREQYF. CDR3 in DNA: TGTGCCAGCAGAAAATCTAGCGGGACTGGGCGCGAGCAGTACTTC.

This chain connects TRBV4-1 to TRBJ2-3, with TRBD2 matching over 7 bases. The trim removed 3 bases at V and 4 bases at J, leaving 16 bases unmatched. The CDR3 has 18 residues. CDR1 and CDR2 from the germline V gene are MGHRA and YSYEKL. The CDR3 is CASSHKSGAIQVADTQYF. The CDR3 DNA sequence: TGCGCCAGCAGCCATAAAAGCGGGGCAATTCAGGTCGCAGATACGCAGTATTTT.